This T cell receptor beta chain originates from a study of blood T cell repertoires in COVID-19. For the study at large: Samples came from the United States, Italy and Spain, spanning acute and convalescent COVID-19. Sample material is recorded as cDNA or gDNA derived from T cells, B-cell-depleted T cells, or PBMCs.

Method: immunoSEQ multiplex PCR; TCRdb's copy keeps in-frame clones and lacks some. The data hold 350,000 to 450,000 clones, with 80% to 90% observed a single time. The V segment lost 5 bases and the J segment 7 bases; nucleotides outside the gene matches: 12. The CDR3 consists of 16 residues. CDR1 and CDR2 from the germline V gene are SGHNT and YENEEA. The sample holds many counts of this clone. This chain links TRBV11-3 with TRBJ2-2; TRBD2 matches 8 bases. The TCR was taken from an older woman with COVID-19, enrolled during active disease. Sequenced material: peripheral blood. The CDR3 DNA follows: TGTGCCAGCAGCCTCGACGGACTAGCCGGAGGCGGGGAGCTGTTTTTT. As protein: CASSLDGLAGGGELFF.